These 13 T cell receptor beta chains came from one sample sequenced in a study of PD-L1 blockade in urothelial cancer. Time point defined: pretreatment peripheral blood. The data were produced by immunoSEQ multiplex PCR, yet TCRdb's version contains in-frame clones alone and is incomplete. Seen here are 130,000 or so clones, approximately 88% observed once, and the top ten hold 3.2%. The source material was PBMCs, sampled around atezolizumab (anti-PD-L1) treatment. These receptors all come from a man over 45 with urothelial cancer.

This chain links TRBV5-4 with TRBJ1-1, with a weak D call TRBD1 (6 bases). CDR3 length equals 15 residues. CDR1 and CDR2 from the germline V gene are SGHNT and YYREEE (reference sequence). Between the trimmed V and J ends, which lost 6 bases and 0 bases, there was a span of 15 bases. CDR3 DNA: TGTGCCAGCACCCCCCCAGGGGCGATGAACACTGAAGCTTTCTTT. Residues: CASTPPGAMNTEAFF.

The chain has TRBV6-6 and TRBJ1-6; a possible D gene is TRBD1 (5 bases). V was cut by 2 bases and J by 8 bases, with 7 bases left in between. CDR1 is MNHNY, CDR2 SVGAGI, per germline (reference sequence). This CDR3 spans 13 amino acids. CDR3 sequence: CASSYLRDSPLHF. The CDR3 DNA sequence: TGTGCCAGCAGTTACCTCAGGGATTCACCCCTCCACTTT.

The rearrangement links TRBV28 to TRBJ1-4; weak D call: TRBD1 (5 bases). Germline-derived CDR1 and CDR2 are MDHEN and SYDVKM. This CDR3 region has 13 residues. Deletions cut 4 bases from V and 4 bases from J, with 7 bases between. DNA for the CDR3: TGTGCCAGCAGTTCGGGGGGTAATGAAAAACTGTTTTTT. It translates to CASSSGGNEKLFF.

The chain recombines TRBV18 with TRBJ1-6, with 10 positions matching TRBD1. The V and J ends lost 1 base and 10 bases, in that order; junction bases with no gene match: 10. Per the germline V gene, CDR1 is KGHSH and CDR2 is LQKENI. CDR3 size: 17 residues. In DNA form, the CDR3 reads TGTGCCAGCTCACCACTGATTCCGGGACAGGGGCGATCACCCCTCCACTTT. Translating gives CASSPLIPGQGRSPLHF.

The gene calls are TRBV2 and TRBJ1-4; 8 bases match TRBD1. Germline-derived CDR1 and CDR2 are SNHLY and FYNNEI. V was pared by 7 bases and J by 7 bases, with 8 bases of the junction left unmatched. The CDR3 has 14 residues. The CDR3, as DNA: TGTGCCAGCACTGGAGTCAGGGGGCCTGAAAAACTGTTTTTT. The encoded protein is CASTGVRGPEKLFF.

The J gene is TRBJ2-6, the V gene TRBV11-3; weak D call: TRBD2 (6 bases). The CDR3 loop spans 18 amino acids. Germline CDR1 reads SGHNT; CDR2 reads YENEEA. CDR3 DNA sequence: TGTGGGGAGAGAAGGGGAGGCCATCTTACCTCTGGGGCCAACGTCCTGACTTTC. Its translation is CGERRGGHLTSGANVLTF.

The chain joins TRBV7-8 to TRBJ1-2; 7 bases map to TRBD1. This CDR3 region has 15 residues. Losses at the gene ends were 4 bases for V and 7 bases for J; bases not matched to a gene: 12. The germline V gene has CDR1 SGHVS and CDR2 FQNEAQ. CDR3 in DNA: TGTGCCAGCAGCTCAACAGGGGCGGATCGTGTTGGCTACACCTTC. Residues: CASSSTGADRVGYTF. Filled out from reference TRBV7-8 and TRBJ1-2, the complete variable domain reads GAGVSQSPRYKVAKRGQDVALRCDPISGHVSLFWYQQALGQGPEFLTYFQNEAQLDKSGLPSDRFFAERPEGSVSTLKIQRTQQEDSAVYLCASSSTGADRVGYTFGSGTRLTVV.

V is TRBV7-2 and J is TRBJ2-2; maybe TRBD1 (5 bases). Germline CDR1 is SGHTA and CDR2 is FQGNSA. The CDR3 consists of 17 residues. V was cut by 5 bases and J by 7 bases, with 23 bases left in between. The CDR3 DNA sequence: TGTGCCAGCAGCCTTCCGACCGACAGTGTGACTGGCGGGGAGCTGTTTTTT. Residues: CASSLPTDSVTGGELFF. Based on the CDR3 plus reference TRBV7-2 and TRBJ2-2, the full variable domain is GAGVSQSPSNKVTEKGKDVELRCDPISGHTALYWYRQSLGQGLEFLIYFQGNSAPDKSGLPSDRFSAERTGGSVSTLTIQRTQQEDSAVYLCASSLPTDSVTGGELFFGEGSRLTVL.

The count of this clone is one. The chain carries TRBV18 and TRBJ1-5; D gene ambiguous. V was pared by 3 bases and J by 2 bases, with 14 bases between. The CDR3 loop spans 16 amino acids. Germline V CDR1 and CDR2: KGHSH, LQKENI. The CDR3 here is CASSPQSTGGNQPQHF. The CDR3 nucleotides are TGTGCCAGCTCACCTCAAAGTACGGGTGGCAATCAGCCCCAGCATTTT.

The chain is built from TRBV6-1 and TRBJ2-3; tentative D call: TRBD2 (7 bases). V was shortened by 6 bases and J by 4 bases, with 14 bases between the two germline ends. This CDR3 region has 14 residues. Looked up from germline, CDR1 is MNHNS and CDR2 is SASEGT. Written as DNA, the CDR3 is TGTGCCAGCAGGACAGGCGGGAGCCCAGATACGCAGTATTTT. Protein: CASRTGGSPDTQYF.

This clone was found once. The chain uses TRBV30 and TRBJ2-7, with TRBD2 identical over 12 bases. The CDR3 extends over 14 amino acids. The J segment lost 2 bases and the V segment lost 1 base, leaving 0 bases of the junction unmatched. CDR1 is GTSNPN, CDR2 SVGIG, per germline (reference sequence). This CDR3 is CAWSGLAGAYEQYF. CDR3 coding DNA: TGTGCCTGGAGTGGACTAGCGGGAGCCTACGAGCAGTACTTC. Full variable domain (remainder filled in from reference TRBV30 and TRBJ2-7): SQTIHQWPATLVQPVGSPLSLECTVEGTSNPNLYWYRQAAGRGLQLLFYSVGIGQISSEVPQNLSASRPQDRQFILSSKKLLLSDSGFYLCAWSGLAGAYEQYFGPGTRLTVT.

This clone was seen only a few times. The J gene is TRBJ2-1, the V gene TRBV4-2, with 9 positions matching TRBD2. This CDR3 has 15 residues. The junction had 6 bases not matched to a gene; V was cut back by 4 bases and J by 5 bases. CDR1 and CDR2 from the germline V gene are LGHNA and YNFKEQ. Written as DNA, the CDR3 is TGTGCCAGCAGCCGCCGACTAGCGGAGAACAATGAGCAGTTCTTC. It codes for CASSRRLAENNEQFF.

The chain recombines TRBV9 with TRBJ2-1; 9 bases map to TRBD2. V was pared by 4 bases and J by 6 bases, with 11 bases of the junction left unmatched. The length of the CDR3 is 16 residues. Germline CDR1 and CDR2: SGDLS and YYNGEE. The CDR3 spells CASSPLRTSVGNEQFF. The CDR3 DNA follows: TGTGCCAGCAGCCCCCTCCGGACTAGCGTCGGCAATGAGCAGTTCTTC.